This T cell receptor beta chain was captured by sequencing in a study of shared clonotypes between healthy human individuals. Only in-frame clones appear in the TCRdb table, and some are missing; sequencing was by immunoSEQ multiplex PCR. Of 2,500,000 or so clones in the sample, more than 85% were seen once. This CDR3 region has 12 residues. Germline V gives CDR1 SQVTM, CDR2 ANQGSEA. Trimming took off 3 bases at V and 5 bases at J, with 10 bases between the two ends. The chain combines TRBV29-1 with TRBJ2-5; D is unresolved. The receptor comes from a young man in good health. Some clones in this sample may be carry-over from other donors' samples. The material sequenced was naive CD4+ T cells from PBMCs. As for subset: CD45RA+ positively selected. The CDR3 bases are TGCAGCGTTGACATGGGCGCGGAGACCCAGTACTTC. It codes for CSVDMGAETQYF.